This record concerns one TCR beta chain sequence. This receptor's antigen is unknown. Nothing much larger sits one base from this clone, and base qualities are not available. The sample was run on an Illumina HiSeq 1500. The public sequencing data were trimmed at Q25 with fastp and processed into clonotypes with MiXCR by TCRdb, which kept only in-frame beta chains. Each record represents a unique CDR3 protein, reported with the most common genes and DNA among its rows. The sample records some 440,000 distinct CDR3 sequences, 25% to 40% of which are singletons. Roughly 13% of the sample belongs to the ten largest clones. This entry belongs to a study of T cell repertoires in cytomegalovirus infection (dated by TCRdb to between 2019 and 2020). Regarding the research as a whole: The HLA type of each donor mattered for the analysis, because public TCR beta signatures pointed to carriage of CMV infection along with the matching HLA type. Points the paper makes about the study in general: The ex vivo response was dominated by HLA-C-restricted CMV-specific TCR beta clonotypes, which also provided the single most frequent clonotype in two of eight donors. Carriers of CMV infection plus the relevant HLA type were discriminated by the cumulative frequency of public TCR beta family members in the study cohort and in an independent roughly 370-donor cohort.

The CDR3 measures 15 amino acids from cysteine to phenylalanine. Kept here is only the CDR3 DNA, which spans 45 bases and is read in frame from base 1. The germline V gene (reference sequence) sets CDR1 to LNHDA and CDR2 to SQIVND. Germline trimming: 4 bases from V, 3 bases from J; junction bases outside gene matches: 6. Input material: PBMCs. The chain is assembled from TRBV19 and TRBJ2-7, with 10 central nucleotides matching TRBD1. The TCR comes from a human donor in good health (CMV status not recorded). Some clones in this sample may be carry-over from other donors' samples. The nucleotides read TGTGCCAGTAGTACCGCGACAGGGGGCGGCTACGAGCAGTACTTC. This translates into CASSTATGGGYEQYF.